This passage covers 13 T cell receptor beta chains from one sample sequenced in a study of cytomegalovirus exposure and HLA in healthy donors. The PCR contained 60 Vbeta and 13 Jbeta primers. Profiling relied on immunoSEQ multiplex PCR, and the TCRdb table lists in-frame clones only, not all of them. The ten most abundant clones cover 8% to 13% of a sample with around 50,000 clones. The sample was PBMCs. The receptors shown here come from a woman aged 50 to 60 in good health and CMV-seropositive.

The chain uses TRBV2 and TRBJ2-7; a weak D match, TRBD2 (5 bases). The CDR3 sequence is 14 residues long. Germline V gene data show CDR1 as SNHLY and CDR2 as FYNNEI. Trimming removed 7 bases from V and 0 bases from J, with 13 bases in between. CDR3: CASTRTGLSYEQYF. The CDR3 bases are TGTGCCAGCACCAGGACTGGCCTCTCCTACGAGCAGTACTTC.

V is TRBV18 and J is TRBJ2-7; possibly TRBD1 for D (6 bases). CDR3 length: 13 amino acids. V was trimmed by 8 bases and J by 0 bases, leaving 11 bases between them. The germline gives CDR1 KGHSH, CDR2 LQKENI. DNA for the CDR3: TGTGCCAGCACAGACAGGACCTCCTACGAGCAGTACTTC. Translating gives CASTDRTSYEQYF.

The chain recombines TRBV5-1 with TRBJ2-2, with 12 bases that match TRBD1. J lost 9 bases, V lost 4 bases, and 7 bases had no gene match. The germline gives CDR1 SGHRS, CDR2 YFSETQ. The CDR3 sequence is 15 residues long. CDR3 DNA: TGCGCCAGCAGCGGTCTGGGACAGGGGGCCCGGGAGCTGTTTTTT. It specifies CASSGLGQGARELFF.

The rearrangement joins TRBV2 to TRBJ2-7, with D possibly matching TRBD2 (6 bases). V dropped 4 bases and J dropped 0 bases, with 13 bases sitting between them. The CDR3 covers 15 residues. Germline V gene sequence: CDR1 SNHLY, CDR2 FYNNEI. The CDR3 reads CASSGGLLSSYEQYF. Here the CDR3 DNA reads TGTGCCAGCAGTGGGGGACTTTTAAGCTCCTACGAGCAGTACTTC.

The rearrangement links TRBV12-5 to TRBJ1-2; D is possibly TRBD1 (5 bases). V was clipped by 6 bases and J by 2 bases, with 10 bases between them. The CDR3 runs to 13 residues. Germline CDR1 LGHNT, CDR2 FRNRAP. This chain's CDR3 is CASGWDFNYGYTF. The CDR3, as DNA: TGTGCTAGTGGCTGGGACTTCAACTATGGCTACACCTTC. Supplemented by reference TRBV12-5 and TRBJ1-2, the full variable domain reads DARVTQTPRHKVTEMGQEVTMRCQPILGHNTVFWYRQTMMQGLELLAYFRNRAPLDDSGMPKDRFSAEMPDATLATLKIQPSEPRDSAVYFCASGWDFNYGYTFGSGTRLTVV.

The chain uses TRBV5-4 and TRBJ2-7; possible D gene TRBD1, 7 bases. CDR1 SGHNT and CDR2 YYREEE come from the germline V gene (reference sequence). V lost 4 bases to trimming and J lost 7 bases, with 18 bases between them. This CDR3 has 14 residues. This chain's CDR3 is CASSTRGEWGEQYF. CDR3 nucleotide sequence: TGTGCCAGCAGCACCAGGGGGGAATGGGGAGAGCAGTACTTC.

V and J are TRBV18 and TRBJ1-6; D is unclear. This CDR3 spans 13 amino acids. Germline V gene lookup returns CDR1 KGHSH and CDR2 LQKENI. The germline V and J ends were trimmed by 2 bases and 8 bases, with 7 bases remaining between them. Here the CDR3 DNA reads TGTGCCAGCTCACCAGGGAGGCATTCACCCCTCCACTTT. Translating gives CASSPGRHSPLHF. The full variable domain, completed using reference TRBV18 and TRBJ1-6, is NAGVMQNPRHLVRRRGQEARLRCSPMKGHSHVYWYRQLPEEGLKFMVYLQKENIIDESGMPKERFSAEFPKEGPSILRIQQVVRGDSAAYFCASSPGRHSPLHFGNGTRLTVT.

The rearrangement links TRBV7-9 to TRBJ1-3, with D perhaps TRBD1 (5 bases). The V end was cut by 5 bases, the J end by 2 bases, with 10 bases between. Germline V CDR1 and CDR2: SEHNR, FQNEAQ (reference sequence). The CDR3 totals 14 residues. As DNA, the CDR3 is TGTGCCAGCAGCCCCACAGGAGCTGGAAACACCATATATTTT. It translates to CASSPTGAGNTIYF. Variable domain in full (rest from reference TRBV7-9 and TRBJ1-3): DTGVSQNPRHKITKRGQNVTFRCDPISEHNRLYWYRQTLGQGPEFLTYFQNEAQLEKSRLLSDRFSAERPKGSFSTLEIQRTEQGDSAMYLCASSPTGAGNTIYFGEGSWLTVV.

The chain combines TRBV30 with TRBJ1-3; D is undetermined. This CDR3 comprises 14 residues. Between the trimmed V and J ends, which lost 4 bases and 2 bases, there was a span of 12 bases. Per germline, CDR1 GTSNPN and CDR2 SVGIG (reference sequence). The CDR3 here is CAWNLLVPGNTIYF. Here the CDR3 DNA reads TGTGCCTGGAACCTCCTAGTCCCTGGAAACACCATATATTTT. The variable domain in full, completed from reference TRBV30 and TRBJ1-3, reads SQTIHQWPATLVQPVGSPLSLECTVEGTSNPNLYWYRQAAGRGLQLLFYSVGIGQISSEVPQNLSASRPQDRQFILSSKKLLLSDSGFYLCAWNLLVPGNTIYFGEGSWLTVV.

The chain recombines TRBV18 with TRBJ1-5, with no clear D. V was cut by 2 bases and J by 6 bases, with 11 bases left in between. The germline CDR1 and CDR2 sequences are KGHSH and LQKENI. This CDR3 has 14 amino acids. The CDR3 here is CASSPDYVAQPQHF. CDR3 coding DNA: TGTGCCAGCTCACCAGATTACGTAGCTCAGCCCCAGCATTTT.

The chain has TRBV5-1 and TRBJ1-1; perhaps TRBD1 as D (5 bases). Germline loops: CDR1 SGHRS, CDR2 YFSETQ. V lost 4 bases and J lost 3, with 10 bases in between. CDR3 length: 13 amino acids. Here the CDR3 DNA reads TGCGCCAGCAGCCCGGGGGGATACACTGAAGCTTTCTTT. Its protein is CASSPGGYTEAFF.

The CDR3 sequence: CASTTTSGSINEQFF. The CDR3 nucleotides read TGCGCCAGCACCACGACTAGCGGGAGTATCAATGAGCAGTTCTTC. The chain is built from TRBV5-1 and TRBJ2-1, with 12 nucleotides matching TRBD2. This CDR3 is 15 amino acids long. The V gene end was trimmed by 6 bases and the J gene end by 6 bases; junction bases not matched to a gene: 7. The germline V gene has CDR1 SGHRS and CDR2 YFSETQ.

The CDR3 DNA reads TGTGCCAGCAGTGGGCGGGGGGTTAGCGGGGAGCTGTTTTTT. Residues: CASSGRGVSGELFF. The V gene is TRBV25-1, the J gene TRBJ2-2; 8 nucleotides match TRBD2. This CDR3 is 14 amino acids long. Germline loops: CDR1 MGHDK, CDR2 SYGVNS. With V trimmed by 4 bases and J by 7 bases, 5 bases remained unmatched.